This T cell receptor beta chain comes out of a study of T cells in Graves' hyperthyroidism and ophthalmopathy. CDR1 is SGDLS, CDR2 YYNGEE, per germline. This CDR3 region has 15 residues. Trimming stripped 4 bases from V and 6 bases from J, with 17 bases between. TCR beta CDR3 sequences were amplified from RNA transcripts. HTBI primers drove first-round RT-PCR of the TCR CDR3. TCRdb ran MiXCR on the multiplex PCR reads and lists one entry per CDR3 protein. The sample has 410,000 or so distinct CDR3 sequences; about 15% are singletons. Sequencing was carried out using blood. V and J are TRBV9 and TRBJ2-1; D gene ambiguous. The TCR was taken from a man between 18 and 35 years old with Graves' ophthalmopathy. The CDR3, as DNA: TGTGCCAGCAGCCCCCGAAGGTCTAGTGGCAATGAGCAGTTCTTC. It yields the protein CASSPRRSSGNEQFF.